Each of the 22 T cell receptor beta chains below was sequenced from the same sample in a study of blood T cell repertoires in COVID-19. Repertoires were generated with immunoSEQ multiplex PCR, while TCRdb's copy carries only in-frame clones and drops some. The sample comprises approximately 100,000 clones, 75% to 90% of which are singletons, and 32% rests with the top ten. The sequenced sample consisted of peripheral blood. These receptors all come from a woman aged 80 or over with acute or convalescent COVID-19.

The V gene is TRBV5-1, the J gene TRBJ1-6; D is ambiguous. Germline CDR1 and CDR2: SGHRS and YFSETQ. The CDR3 has 12 amino acids. With 4 bases removed from V and 7 bases from J, the gap between germline ends came to 6 bases. The CDR3 sequence is CASSRENSPLHF. The CDR3 region has the DNA TGCGCCAGCAGCCGGGAAAATTCACCCCTCCACTTT.

This chain joins TRBV27 and TRBJ1-6; D possibly corresponds to TRBD1 (6 bases). This CDR3 has 18 residues. V lost 10 bases and J 0 bases, leaving 22 bases between the germline ends. Germline assignment: CDR1 MNHEY and CDR2 SMNVEV (reference sequence). In nucleotides, the CDR3 is TGTGCCACCAGGTACCGACAGGTCGAAAGCTCCTATAATTCACCCCTCCACTTT. This gives the protein CATRYRQVESSYNSPLHF.

The CDR3 coding sequence is TGTGCCAGCAGCTTGGGGGCAGGCAGGGATGAGCAGTTCTTC. Protein: CASSLGAGRDEQFF. The chain joins TRBV5-4 to TRBJ2-1, with a weak D call TRBD1 (5 bases). The germline CDR1 and CDR2 sequences are SGHNT and YYREEE (reference sequence). Trimming cost V 0 bases and J 8 bases, with 12 bases left between them. This CDR3 has 14 residues.

This chain connects TRBV28 to TRBJ1-3; 9 bases are shared with TRBD1. The CDR3 has 16 amino acids. From germline, CDR1 is MDHEN and CDR2 SYDVKM. The V segment lost 6 bases and the J segment 3 bases; nucleotides outside the gene matches: 9. The CDR3 sequence is CASSVGTGIYGNTIYF. The CDR3 nucleotides are TGTGCCAGCAGCGTTGGGACAGGGATTTATGGAAACACCATATATTTT. Full variable domain (remainder filled in from reference TRBV28 and TRBJ1-3): DVKVTQSSRYLVKRTGEKVFLECVQDMDHENMFWYRQDPGLGLRLIYFSYDVKMKEKGDIPEGYSVSREKKERFSLILESASTNQTSMYLCASSVGTGIYGNTIYFGEGSWLTVV.

The chain is built from TRBV3-1 (or the pseudogene TRBV3-2) and TRBJ2-5; TRBD2 aligns across 14 bases. The length of the CDR3 is 16 residues. Germline values: CDR1 LGHDT, CDR2 YNNKEL (reference sequence). V trimming: 1 base; J trimming: 5 bases; junction bases outside the gene matches: 3. The CDR3 sequence is CASSQGTSGGKETQYF. The CDR3 nucleotides read TGTGCCAGCAGCCAAGGGACTAGCGGGGGGAAGGAGACCCAGTACTTC.

This chain links TRBV24-1 with TRBJ2-5; weak D call: TRBD2 (6 bases). Per germline, CDR1 KGHDR and CDR2 SFDVKD. V lost 4 bases and J 7 bases, leaving 9 bases between the germline ends. This CDR3 contains 12 residues. The CDR3 here is CATSDLGGTQYF. CDR3 sequence (DNA): TGTGCCACCAGTGACCTGGGGGGGACCCAGTACTTC.

The chain uses TRBV30 and TRBJ2-7, with D hard to call. The CDR3 has 13 amino acids. Deletions cut 2 bases from V and 3 bases from J, with 11 bases between. CDR1 is GTSNPN and CDR2 is SVGIG in the germline V gene (reference sequence). The CDR3 bases are TGTGCCTGGAGTATCTACCGAGACTACGAGCAGTACTTC. This sequence encodes CAWSIYRDYEQYF.

The chain's CDR3 is CASSYGLGIHNEQFF. The CDR3, as DNA: TGTGCCAGCAGTTACGGACTTGGCATTCACAATGAGCAGTTCTTC. J is TRBJ2-1 and V is TRBV6-5, with D possibly TRBD2 on 5 matching bases. CDR3 length equals 15 residues. Germline loops: CDR1 MNHEY, CDR2 SVGAGI. Deletions cut 2 bases from V and 5 bases from J, with 13 bases between.

This chain uses TRBV4-3 with TRBJ1-3, with 8 bases matching TRBD1. This CDR3 comprises 17 residues. In germline, CDR1 is LGHNA, CDR2 YSLEER. The V segment lost 0 bases and the J segment 7 bases; nucleotides outside the gene matches: 11. The CDR3 here is CASSQEMSPTGGNTIYF. In DNA, the CDR3 is TGCGCCAGCAGCCAAGAAATGTCCCCCACAGGGGGGAACACCATATATTTT.

This clone was seen a single time. The chain couples TRBV4-3 to TRBJ1-2, with TRBD1 as a possible D gene (6 bases). CDR3 length: 14 amino acids. CDR1 is LGHNA and CDR2 is YSLEER in the germline V gene. V lost 6 bases and J lost 7, with 18 bases in between. CDR3 amino acids: CASSLIGGQGGYTF. As DNA, the CDR3 is TGCGCCAGCAGTTTGATCGGGGGGCAGGGTGGCTACACCTTC.

The chain employs TRBV28 and TRBJ1-5; 8 bases align to TRBD1. With 6 bases clipped from V and 0 bases from J, the junction kept 7 bases outside the gene matches. The germline V gene encodes CDR1 MDHEN and CDR2 SYDVKM. CDR3 length equals 16 residues. CDR3 sequence reads: CASSRTGLYSNQPQHF. The CDR3 DNA sequence: TGTGCCAGCAGCAGGACAGGGCTTTATAGCAATCAGCCCCAGCATTTT.

This chain uses TRBV7-2 with TRBJ2-1; 11 bases line up with TRBD2. The germline gives CDR1 SGHTA, CDR2 FQGNSA. The V gene end was trimmed by 5 bases and the J gene end by 0 bases; junction bases not matched to a gene: 9. The CDR3 length is 18 residues. The CDR3 loop is CASSTLAGGHSSYNEQFF. The CDR3 DNA reads as TGTGCCAGCAGCACCCTAGCGGGGGGCCACAGCTCCTACAATGAGCAGTTCTTC.

V gene TRBV9 combines with J gene TRBJ2-7; 10 nucleotides align to TRBD1. This CDR3 is 15 amino acids long. Germline trimming cut 3 bases from V and 2 bases from J; bases unmatched to any gene: 5. CDR1 and CDR2 (germline): SGDLS, YYNGEE. The CDR3 reads CASSGGTGDPYEQYF. The CDR3 region has the DNA TGTGCCAGCAGCGGAGGGACAGGGGACCCCTACGAGCAGTACTTC. Filled out from reference TRBV9 and TRBJ2-7, the complete variable domain reads DSGVTQTPKHLITATGQRVTLRCSPRSGDLSVYWYQQSLDQGLQFLIQYYNGEERAKGNILERFSAQQFPDLHSELNLSSLELGDSALYFCASSGGTGDPYEQYFGPGTRLTVT.

The rearrangement joins TRBV27 to TRBJ2-7; perhaps TRBD1 as D (5 bases). CDR3 length: 15 amino acids. V lost 5 bases and J 2 bases, leaving 16 bases between the germline ends. Germline CDR1 MNHEY, CDR2 SMNVEV (reference sequence). The chain's CDR3 is CASSPLREAPYEQYF. CDR3 nucleotide sequence: TGTGCCAGCAGTCCCCTCAGGGAAGCCCCCTACGAGCAGTACTTC.

The V and J genes are TRBV15 and TRBJ2-7; maybe TRBD1 (6 bases). CDR3 length equals 16 residues. Germline-derived CDR1 and CDR2 are LNHNV and YYDKDF (reference sequence). The V end was cut by 4 bases, the J end by 3 bases, with 19 bases between. The CDR3 nucleotides are TGTGCCACCAGCAAAGCGGACTCGACAGGACGCTACGAGCAGTACTTC. Protein: CATSKADSTGRYEQYF.

This sequence joins TRBV10-2 and TRBJ2-5; 9 bases fit TRBD2. The CDR3 is 16 amino acids. The trim removed 3 bases at V and 5 bases at J, leaving 10 bases unmatched. CDR1 and CDR2 from the germline V gene are WSHSY and SAAADI. The CDR3 is CASSDQGAGGGETQYF. The CDR3 DNA is TGCGCCAGCAGTGATCAGGGAGCGGGGGGAGGTGAGACCCAGTACTTC.

This clone occurred a few times. This rearrangement joins TRBV7-6 to TRBJ1-1, with D uncertain. The CDR3 is made up of 14 amino acids. V was cut by 1 base and J by 1 base, with 7 bases left in between. The germline V gene has CDR1 SGHVS and CDR2 FNYEAQ. CDR3 DNA: TGTGCCAGCAGCTTAGGTGGGAGGAACACTGAAGCTTTCTTT. Its translation: CASSLGGRNTEAFF.

V is TRBV10-1 and J is TRBJ2-3, with D perhaps TRBD2 (5 bases). V gave up 6 bases and J gave up 2 bases, with 9 bases separating them. Germline loops: CDR1 WNHNN, CDR2 SYGVQD (reference sequence). The CDR3 extends over 13 amino acids. The CDR3 here is CASRDSYTDTQYF. DNA for the CDR3: TGCGCCAGCAGGGACTCATACACAGATACGCAGTATTTT.

The V and J genes are TRBV13 and TRBJ1-1, with D possibly being TRBD1 (6 bases). In germline, CDR1 is PRHDT, CDR2 FYEKMQ (reference sequence). The CDR3 spans 15 residues. The V gene lost 4 bases and the J gene lost 4 bases, with 16 bases spanning the gap. This CDR3 reads CASSSYWQGSTEAFF. The CDR3 DNA sequence: TGTGCCAGCAGCTCCTATTGGCAGGGGAGCACTGAAGCTTTCTTT.

The V and J genes are TRBV10-1 and TRBJ2-6; 9 nucleotides match TRBD1. CDR1 and CDR2 (germline): WNHNN, SYGVQD (reference sequence). The CDR3 totals 16 residues. Trimming took 5 bases from V and 0 from J; bases not matched to a gene: 2. CDR3 region: CASSPGQGSGANVLTF. The CDR3 DNA reads as TGCGCCAGCAGTCCGGGACAGGGCTCTGGGGCCAACGTCCTGACTTTC.

The chain carries TRBV30 and TRBJ1-1; TRBD1 might be the D (6 bases). The V gene lost 3 bases and the J gene lost 6 bases, with 11 bases spanning the gap. Germline loops: CDR1 GTSNPN, CDR2 SVGIG (reference sequence). The CDR3 loop spans 12 amino acids. The CDR3 sequence: CAWSQGRAEAFF. In DNA, the CDR3 is TGTGCCTGGAGCCAGGGGAGGGCTGAAGCTTTCTTT.

The CDR3 region has the DNA TGTGCCAGCAGCCCACACACGAACACTGAAGCTTTCTTT. Protein product: CASSPHTNTEAFF. The gene calls are TRBV5-5 and TRBJ1-1; no firm D call. Germline CDR1 SGHKS, CDR2 YYEKEE (reference sequence). The CDR3 length is 13 residues. Trimming shortened V by 4 bases and J by 1 base, and 8 bases separated the two germline ends.